The sequence of this T cell receptor beta chain was determined in a study of T cell changes during pregnancy in multiple sclerosis. Libraries were prepared by immunoSEQ multiplex PCR; TCRdb keeps only in-frame clonotypes and omits some of them. The sample yields about 51,000 clones, 94% seen once. The germline V gene encodes CDR1 SEHNR and CDR2 FQNEAQ (reference sequence). The V gene end was trimmed by 4 bases and the J gene end by 5 bases; junction bases not matched to a gene: 8. CDR3 size: 16 residues. The sequences come from CD4+ T cells from peripheral blood mononuclear cells, collected in the second trimester of pregnancy. V is TRBV7-9 and J is TRBJ1-5, with 10 bases fitting TRBD1. This receptor was obtained from a female donor with multiple sclerosis, enrolled in a pregnancy study. The DNA of the CDR3 is TGTGCCAGCAGCTCTGACTTCGGGACAGGGGATCAGCCCCAGCATTTT. Protein product: CASSSDFGTGDQPQHF.